Listed below are T cell receptor beta chains from one sample, sequenced in a study of post-analysis software for immune sequencing data. TCRdb called the PCR reads again in MiXCR, with one record for every CDR3 protein. The sample consists of some 690,000 distinct CDR3 sequences, 55% to 70% of them appearing once. Sequenced material: blood. All receptors derive from a girl aged 2 to 10 with multiple sclerosis. The CDR3 runs from the conserved cysteine through the conserved F or W. A D gene is named only where the DNA matches it firmly. The size of a clone is reported for some rows only, either as once, few or many, or as a class for expanded clones.

abundance	d_gene	v_gene	j_gene	CDR3nt	CDR3aa
-	-	TRBV5-1	TRBJ1-2	TGCGCCAGCAGCCGAGACCAGGCACCTAACTATGGCTACACCTTC	CASSRDQAPNYGYTF
-	-	TRBV5-1	TRBJ2-5	TGCGCCAGCAGGATCGGCGGACAAGAGACCCAGTACTTC	CASRIGGQETQYF
-	-	TRBV20-1	TRBJ2-1	TGCAGTGCTAGTACTTGGACTGAAGGTGATGAGCAGTTCTTC	CSASTWTEGDEQFF
-	-	TRBV6-6	TRBJ1-2	TGTGCCAGCATGAGCGATAGGAGGGGGTATGGCTACACCTTC	CASMSDRRGYGYTF
-	TRBD1	TRBV7-2	TRBJ2-1	TGTGCCAGCAGCACCCAGACAGGGTTTGAGCAGTTCTTC	CASSTQTGFEQFF
-	TRBD2	TRBV6-2/TRBV6-3	TRBJ2-7	TGTGCCAGCAGTTACAGCGTCGGGACTAGCTACGAGCAGTACTTC	CASSYSVGTSYEQYF
-	-	TRBV29-1	TRBJ2-7	TGCAGCGTTGGACGGGACATCGCAAGCGAGCAGTACTTC	CSVGRDIASEQYF
once	TRBD1	TRBV24-1	TRBJ2-3	TGTGCCACCAGTGATACACAGGGGGTCGCAGATACGCAGTATTTT	CATSDTQGVADTQYF
-	-	TRBV5-6	TRBJ2-1	TGTGCCAGCAGCTTGGGACTTCGCTGGAATGAGCAGTTCTTC	CASSLGLRWNEQFF
-	-	TRBV4-3	TRBJ1-6	TGCGCCAGCAGCCCTTCAGAGGGGGGGGGATCACCCCTCCACTTT	CASSPSEGGGSPLHF
-	-	TRBV20-1	TRBJ2-1	TGCAGTGCCCAATTAGCCGGGACCGTCAATGAGCAGTTCTTC	CSAQLAGTVNEQFF
few	TRBD2	TRBV10-3	TRBJ2-3	TGTGCCATCAAAGGAACGGCGGGGGGAAGCACAGATACGCAGTATTTT	CAIKGTAGGSTDTQYF
-	-	TRBV15	TRBJ2-7	TGTGCCACCAGCAGGAGGGGTACGGATTCGTGGCACGAGCAGTACTTC	CATSRRGTDSWHEQYF
-	-	TRBV29-1	TRBJ2-5	TGCAGCGTCCGTCAGACAGTGACTCAAGAGACCCAGTACTTC	CSVRQTVTQETQYF
-	TRBD2	TRBV7-2	TRBJ2-3	TGTGCCAGCAGCCCCTCTAGCGGGGGCACAGATACGCAGTATTTT	CASSPSSGGTDTQYF
-	-	TRBV28	TRBJ1-2	TGTGCCAGCAGTTTAAGTCCTCAGGGAGGCTATGGCTACACCTTC	CASSLSPQGGYGYTF
-	-	TRBV14	TRBJ1-3	TGTGCCAGCAGCCAAGGAGGTGCGGGGAAGAGCGGAAACACCAGATATTTT	CASSQGGAGKSGNTRYF
few	-	TRBV20-1	TRBJ2-1	TGCAGTGCTAGAGATCCGCTGGGCCTCTACAATGAGCAGTTCTTC	CSARDPLGLYNEQFF
few	-	TRBV29-1	TRBJ2-1	TGCAGCGTCCCGGACAGATTATACAATGAGCAGTTCTTC	CSVPDRLYNEQFF
few	TRBD2	TRBV9	TRBJ2-5	TGTGCCAGCAGCGCCCAGCCGGGACTAGCGGCCCAAGAGACCCAGTACTTC	CASSAQPGLAAQETQYF
once	-	TRBV5-1	TRBJ2-4	TGCGCCAGCAGCTCCCACCGGGGGCGTAGCAAAAACATTCAGTACTTC	CASSSHRGRSKNIQYF
-	-	TRBV5-5	TRBJ2-3	TGTGCCAGCAGCGGGGCCACGTGGGATACGCAGTATTTT	CASSGATWDTQYF
-	TRBD1	TRBV10-3	TRBJ1-1	TGTGCCATCAGGGATGTGGACAGGGCGAACACTGAAGCTTTCTTT	CAIRDVDRANTEAFF
few	-	TRBV15	TRBJ2-5	TGTGCCACCAGCAGGGGGTCCGAGACCCAGTACTTC	CATSRGSETQYF
-	TRBD2	TRBV29-1	TRBJ2-5	TGCAGCGTTGAAGCGCGAGCGGGGATCCAAGAGACCCAGTACTTC	CSVEARAGIQETQYF
-	TRBD1	TRBV5-1	TRBJ2-7	TGCGCCAGCAGCACCGGGACAGGGAACCTCAACGAGCAGTACTTC	CASSTGTGNLNEQYF
-	-	TRBV2	TRBJ1-2	TGTGCCAGCAGTGAACTCAGAGGACCCAATGGCTACACCTTC	CASSELRGPNGYTF
-	-	TRBV5-6	TRBJ2-7	TGTGCCAGCAGCCCATGGGGGGAGTACGAGCAGTACTTC	CASSPWGEYEQYF
-	TRBD1	TRBV7-6	TRBJ2-3	TGTGCCAGCAGCCCCTACCGGACAGGGTCAGGAGATACGCAGTATTTT	CASSPYRTGSGDTQYF
few	-	TRBV3-1	TRBJ2-3	TGTGCCAGCAGCGAATATCAATCCCAGGCAGATACGCAGTATTTT	CASSEYQSQADTQYF
-	-	TRBV5-6	TRBJ2-2	TGTGCCAGCAGCTTAAAGGGAAACGCGAACACCGGGGAGCTGTTTTTT	CASSLKGNANTGELFF
-	-	TRBV2	TRBJ1-2	TGTGCCAGCAGTGAAGCGCAGGGCCGGGATGGCTACACCTTC	CASSEAQGRDGYTF
-	TRBD2	TRBV5-1	TRBJ2-3	TGCGCCAGCAGCTTGGCCGGATGGGGACTAGCGGGTTCGTACACAGATACGCAGTATTTT	CASSLAGWGLAGSYTDTQYF
once	-	TRBV9	TRBJ1-2	TGTGCCAGCAGCGTAGTCGGGTTAACCGGCTACACCTTC	CASSVVGLTGYTF
few	-	TRBV7-3	TRBJ2-5	TGTGCCAGCAGCTTTACCCCAGGGATCCAAGAGACCCAGTACTTC	CASSFTPGIQETQYF
-	TRBD1	TRBV4-1	TRBJ1-2	TGCGCCAGCAGCCCGGGACAGGGGATCGACTACTATGGCTACACCTTC	CASSPGQGIDYYGYTF
many	-	TRBV12-3/TRBV12-4	TRBJ1-5	TGTGCCAGCAGTTCCCGGGGACAGCCCCAGCATTTT	CASSSRGQPQHF
-	-	TRBV24-1	TRBJ2-1	TGTGCCACCAGTGATTCCATAATGAGCTCCTACAATGAGCAGTTCTTC	CATSDSIMSSYNEQFF
-	-	TRBV4-2	TRBJ1-5	TGTGCCAGCAGTCGTGGGGGTTTGAATAGCAATCAGCCCCAGCATTTT	CASSRGGLNSNQPQHF
-	-	TRBV7-2	TRBJ1-2	TGTGCCAGCAGCCTACAACAGCCACAGGGCTACACCTTC	CASSLQQPQGYTF
-	-	TRBV5-1	TRBJ2-4	TGCGCCAGCAGCTTGGGCAGGGGCAAAAACATTCAGTACTTC	CASSLGRGKNIQYF